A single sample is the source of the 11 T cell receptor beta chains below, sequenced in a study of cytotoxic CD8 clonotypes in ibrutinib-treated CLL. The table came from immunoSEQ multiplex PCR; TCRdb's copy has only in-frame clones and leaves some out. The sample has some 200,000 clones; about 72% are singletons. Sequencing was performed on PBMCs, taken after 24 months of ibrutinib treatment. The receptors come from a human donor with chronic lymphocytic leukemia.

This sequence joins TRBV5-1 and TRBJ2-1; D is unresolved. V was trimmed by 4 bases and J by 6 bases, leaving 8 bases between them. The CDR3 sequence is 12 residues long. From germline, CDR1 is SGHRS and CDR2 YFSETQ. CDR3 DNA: TGCGCCAGCAGCAATACAGCCAATGAGCAGTTCTTC. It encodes CASSNTANEQFF.

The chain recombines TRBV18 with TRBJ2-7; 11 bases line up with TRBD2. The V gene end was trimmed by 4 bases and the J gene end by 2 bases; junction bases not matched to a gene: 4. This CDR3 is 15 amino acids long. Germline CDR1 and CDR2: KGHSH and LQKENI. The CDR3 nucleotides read TGTGCCAGCTCACAGGGTAGCGGGAGGGCCTACGAGCAGTACTTC. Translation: CASSQGSGRAYEQYF. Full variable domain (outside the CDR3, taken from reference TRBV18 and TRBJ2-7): NAGVMQNPRHLVRRRGQEARLRCSPMKGHSHVYWYRQLPEEGLKFMVYLQKENIIDESGMPKERFSAEFPKEGPSILRIQQVVRGDSAAYFCASSQGSGRAYEQYFGPGTRLTVT.

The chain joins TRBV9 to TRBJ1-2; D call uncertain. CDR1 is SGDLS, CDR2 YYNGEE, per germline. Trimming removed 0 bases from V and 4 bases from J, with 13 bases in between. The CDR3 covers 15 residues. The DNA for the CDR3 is TGTGCCAGCAGCGTAGGGGGTGGCGGACTCTATGGCTACACCTTC. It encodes CASSVGGGGLYGYTF.

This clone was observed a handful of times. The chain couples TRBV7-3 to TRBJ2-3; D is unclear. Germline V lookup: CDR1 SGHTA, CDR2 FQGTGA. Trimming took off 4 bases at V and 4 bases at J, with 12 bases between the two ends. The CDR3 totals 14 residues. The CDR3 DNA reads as TGTGCCAGCAGCTCCCCCCCTTACGCAGATACGCAGTATTTT. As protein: CASSSPPYADTQYF.

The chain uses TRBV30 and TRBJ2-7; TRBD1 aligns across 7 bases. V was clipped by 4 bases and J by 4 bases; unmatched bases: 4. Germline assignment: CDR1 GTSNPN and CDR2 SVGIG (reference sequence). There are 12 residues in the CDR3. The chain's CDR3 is CAWKGGGYEQYF. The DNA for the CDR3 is TGTGCCTGGAAAGGGGGCGGGTACGAGCAGTACTTC.

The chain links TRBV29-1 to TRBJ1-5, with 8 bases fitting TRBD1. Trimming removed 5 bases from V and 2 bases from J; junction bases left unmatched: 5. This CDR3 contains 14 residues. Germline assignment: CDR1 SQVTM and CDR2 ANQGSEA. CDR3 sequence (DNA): TGCAGCGTTATTGACAGGGGAGGCAATCAGCCCCAGCATTTT. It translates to CSVIDRGGNQPQHF.

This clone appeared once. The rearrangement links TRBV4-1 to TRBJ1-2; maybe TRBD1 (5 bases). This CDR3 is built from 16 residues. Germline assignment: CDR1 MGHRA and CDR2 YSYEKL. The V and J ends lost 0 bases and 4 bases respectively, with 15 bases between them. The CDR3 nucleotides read TGCGCCAGCAGCCAAGATCGGCAGGGAACCGTCTATGGCTACACCTTC. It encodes CASSQDRQGTVYGYTF.

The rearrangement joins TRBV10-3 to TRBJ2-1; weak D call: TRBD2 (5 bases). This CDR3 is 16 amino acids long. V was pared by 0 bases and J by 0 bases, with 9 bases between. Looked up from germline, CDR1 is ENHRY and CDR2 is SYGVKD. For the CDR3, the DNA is TGTGCCATCAGTGAGTCGATTAGCGCCTCCTACAATGAGCAGTTCTTC. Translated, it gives CAISESISASYNEQFF.

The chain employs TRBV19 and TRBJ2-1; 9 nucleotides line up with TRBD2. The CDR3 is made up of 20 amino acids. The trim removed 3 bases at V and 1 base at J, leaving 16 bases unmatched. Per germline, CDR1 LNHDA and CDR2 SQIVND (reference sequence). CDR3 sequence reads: CASSIRGLATSGGSYNEQFF. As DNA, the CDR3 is TGTGCCAGTAGTATTCGTGGACTAGCGACCTCAGGGGGATCCTACAATGAGCAGTTCTTC.

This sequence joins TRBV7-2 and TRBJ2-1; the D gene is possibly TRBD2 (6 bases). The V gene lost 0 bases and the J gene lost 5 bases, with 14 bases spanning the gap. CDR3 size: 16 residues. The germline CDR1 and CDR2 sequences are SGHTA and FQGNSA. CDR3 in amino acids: CASSLARGVSHNEQFF. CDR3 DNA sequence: TGTGCCAGCAGCTTAGCGCGCGGGGTCAGCCACAATGAGCAGTTCTTC.

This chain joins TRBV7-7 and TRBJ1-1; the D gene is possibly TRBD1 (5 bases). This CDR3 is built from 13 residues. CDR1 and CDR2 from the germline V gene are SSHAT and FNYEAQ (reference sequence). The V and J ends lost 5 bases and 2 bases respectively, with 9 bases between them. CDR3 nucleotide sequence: TGTGCCAGCAGCCAAACAGGTAACACTGAAGCTTTCTTT. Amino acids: CASSQTGNTEAFF. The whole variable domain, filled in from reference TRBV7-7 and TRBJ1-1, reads GAGVSQSPRYKVTKRGQDVTLRCDPISSHATLYWYQQALGQGPEFLTYFNYEAQPDKSGLPSDRFSAERPEGSISTLTIQRTEQRDSAMYRCASSQTGNTEAFFGQGTRLTVV.